Presented here are 3 T cell receptor beta chains from one specimen sequenced in a study of regulatory T cells in long-lasting Graves disease (dated by TCRdb to the early 2020s). The library was generated by multiplex PCR. The sequencer listed for this sample is Illumina HiSeq 4000. iRepertoire HTBI primers and Arm-PCR amplification of CDR3 regions were used to construct TCR beta libraries. TCRdb handled the public reads itself, with Q25 trimming in fastp and clone calling in MiXCR, and kept productive beta chains. Merged by CDR3 protein, the rows form single entries marked with the most common genes and DNA. This sample is represented by 400,000 or so distinct CDR3 sequences; around a quarter of them were singletons. About a quarter of the sample rests with the top ten. In light of the paper, this sample's time point label describes: persistent/refractory GD, antithyroid drugs over 5 years with positive TRAb. RNA was extracted from PBMCs in TRIzol for both TCR sequencing and RNA sequencing.

The specimen comprised peripheral blood mononuclear cells (PBMCs), sampled when the disease was refractory, from a patient treated with antithyroid drugs. The source of these receptors is a female donor with Graves disease.

CDR3 sequence reads: CASSPGGAIGGNTEAFF. The DNA of the CDR3 is TGCGCCAGCAGCCCAGGGGGGGCGATCGGTGGGAACACTGAAGCTTTCTTT. The rearrangement links TRBV5-1 to TRBJ1-1; 7 bases are shared with TRBD1. V trimming: 4 bases; J trimming: 1 base; junction bases outside the gene matches: 13. This CDR3 has 17 residues. CDR1 and CDR2 (germline): SGHRS, YFSETQ.

This clonotype was counted between two and nine times. The V gene is TRBV24-1, the J gene TRBJ1-5; D is perhaps TRBD1 (6 bases). Germline V CDR1 and CDR2: KGHDR, SFDVKD. This CDR3 contains 18 residues. Trimming took off 4 bases at V and 1 base at J, with 19 bases between the two ends. CDR3 residues: CATSDRGPLSWSNQPQHF. The CDR3 DNA sequence: TGTGCCACCAGTGACAGGGGCCCGTTGTCTTGGAGCAATCAGCCCCAGCATTTT.

In the case of this clonotype: A junction end diverges from the germline sequence, so it may reflect a read error. The chain is built from TRBV30 and TRBJ1-1; D uncertain. Germline lookup yields CDR1 GTSNPN and CDR2 SVGIG (reference sequence). This CDR3 has 13 amino acids. CDR3 protein: CAWTVGMNTEASF. The CDR3 nucleotides read TGTGCCTGGACGGTGGGAATGAACACTGAAGCTTCCTTT.